The present T cell receptor beta chain was sequenced within a study of T cell responses to AZD1222 COVID-19 vaccine. As to this clone: Antigen specificity is unknown.

Here immunoSEQ multiplex PCR was the method, and the copy in TCRdb shows in-frame clones only, minus some. The repertoire holds around 100,000 clones, with around nine tenths as singletons. Overall study results and limits: Baseline testing showed seropositivity in only 6 or 7 AZD1222 recipients.

This CDR3 region has 14 residues. Germline V CDR1 and CDR2: GTSNPN, SVGIG (reference sequence). Trimming removed 2 bases from V and 0 bases from J, with 8 bases in between. Specimen: peripheral blood, collected on day 0 of AZD1222 vaccination. This chain uses TRBV30 with TRBJ1-3; D gene unclear. The origin of this receptor is an adult in good health. In DNA, the CDR3 is TGTGCCTGGAGTATGAGGTTCTCTGGAAACACCATATATTTT. Its protein is CAWSMRFSGNTIYF. The full variable domain, its missing parts supplied by reference TRBV30 and TRBJ1-3, is SQTIHQWPATLVQPVGSPLSLECTVEGTSNPNLYWYRQAAGRGLQLLFYSVGIGQISSEVPQNLSASRPQDRQFILSSKKLLLSDSGFYLCAWSMRFSGNTIYFGEGSWLTVV.